A single sample is the source of the 4 T cell receptor beta chains below, sequenced in a study of CD8+CD57+ T cells in acquired aplastic anemia. TCR beta VDJ combinations and CDR3 sequences were profiled from genomic DNA. From the reads, TCRdb called clonotypes with MiXCR, one entry per CDR3 protein. The sample comprises roughly 61,000 distinct CDR3 sequences, less than 65% of which are singletons, and 2% to 2.5% rests with the top ten. Sequencing used sorted CD4+, CD8+, or CD8+CD57+ T cells (not recorded which) from PBMCs. These receptors were taken from a human donor in good health, serving as a control.

The gene calls are TRBV15 and TRBJ1-1; the D gene is possibly TRBD1 (5 bases). The germline gives CDR1 LNHNV, CDR2 YYDKDF (reference sequence). CDR3 length equals 15 residues. With 0 bases removed from V and 5 bases from J, the gap between germline ends came to 13 bases. In DNA form, the CDR3 reads TGTGCCACCAGCAGAGACAGGGAGAGGGCAACTGAAGCTTTCTTT. Protein: CATSRDRERATEAFF.

V is TRBV24-1 and J is TRBJ1-5, with TRBD1 identical over 7 bases. The CDR3 is 14 amino acids. CDR1 and CDR2 (germline): KGHDR, SFDVKD. V dropped 7 bases and J dropped 2; count of bases not matched to a gene: 4. CDR3 protein: CATSETGGNQPQHF. CDR3 nucleotide sequence: TGTGCCACCAGCGAAACAGGGGGCAATCAGCCCCAGCATTTT.

CDR3 nucleotide sequence: TGTGCCAGCAGTGCACGCAGGGGGGGCAACAATGAGCAGTTCTTC. It encodes CASSARRGGNNEQFF. The chain uses TRBV2 and TRBJ2-1; possibly TRBD1 or TRBD2 for D (7 bases each). CDR3 length equals 15 residues. Germline V gives CDR1 SNHLY, CDR2 FYNNEI. Trimming took 4 bases from V and 5 from J, leaving 15 bases between them.

The table lists this clonotype with many counts. This chain connects TRBV19 to TRBJ1-3, with D possibly matching TRBD1 (5 bases). The CDR3 runs 15 residues. The V gene's germline CDR1 is LNHDA and CDR2 SQIVND (reference sequence). V was shortened by 5 bases and J by 4 bases, with 15 bases between the two germline ends. CDR3: CASSGRGSQGNTIYF. CDR3 nucleotide sequence: TGTGCCAGTAGTGGCCGGGGCAGCCAGGGAAACACCATATATTTT.